The present T cell receptor beta chain was sequenced within a study of identifying expanded T cells in peripheral blood (dated by TCRdb to the late 2010s). Notes on the research overall: Four technical replicates, made by sequencing separate aliquots from the same pool of genomic DNA, were compared pairwise. Findings and caveats that apply to the study as a whole: Across all healthy-donor time intervals, the beta-binomial model significantly lowered both the number of clones called differentially abundant and the false-positive rate. In all healthy donors, the variance in clone template counts between samples taken 2 to 3 weeks apart rose significantly as total template count increased. About 1.1 differentially abundant clones were flagged by the binomial model between technical replicates, whereas about 16 and 20 were flagged over two weeks and four weeks, respectively. The authors expected that over much longer intervals, such as months to years, biological variance in healthy repertoires might increase even further.

The immunoSEQ Assay, which relies on bias-controlled multiplex PCR amplification of genomic DNA, was used to profile TCRbeta CDR3 regions. Turning to the authors' computational methods: The absolute abundance of each unique TCRbeta CDR3 region was quantified after sequences were collapsed and filtered. Differential abundance was tested with a binomial (Fisher-equivalent) model and with a beta-binomial model adding time-dependent variance fitted from healthy donors. Clones with fewer than 5 combined templates were removed, and differential abundance was called for clones with a Benjamini-Hochberg FDR below 0.01. Using the form v = (b*log(k)+a)^2, the beta-binomial variance was modeled as a function of the total template count across the two samples. Held by TCRdb, this immuneACCESS table contains in-frame sequences only and omits some clones. Under half of the omission traces to an unresolved V gene where checked; the cause of the rest is unknown. The DNA was the basis for D and trimming; V, J and clone size are from that table. This sample has 90,000 to 100,000 clones in its table, and about nine tenths of those were observed once. Roughly 3.9% of the sample belongs to the ten largest clones.

Relative to germline, V is missing 0 bases and J is missing 6 bases, with 3 bases of the junction outside any gene match. CDR1 and CDR2 were assigned from the germline V gene (reference sequence) as SGHNT and YYREEE. Including cysteine and phenylalanine, the CDR3 has 15 amino acids. Only the CDR3 part of the read is kept: 45 bases, read in frame from the first base. As for this clone: There is no known antigen for this receptor. Base qualities are not provided; no much larger clone lies one nucleotide away.

No immune events such as infections were documented for the healthy donors during the collection period. To calibrate time-dependent variance in a beta-binomial model of T-cell clone differential abundance, blood repertoires from healthy donors were used as a training cohort. The training cohort was composed of 10 or so healthy donors, 3 female and 7 male. Donor ages ranged from 29 to 64 years, with an average of around 43 years. Whole blood, obtained from a commercial supplier, was collected from each healthy donor at three time points spaced roughly 2 weeks apart. For immunosequencing, genomic DNA was extracted from unsorted whole blood.

This chain is built from TRBV5-4 and TRBJ1-4, with 9 bases in between that match TRBD1. The sequence was obtained from a person aged 18 to 70 in good health. Sequencing used blood. CDR3 loop: CASSLGGDRDEKLFF. Read as DNA, the sequence is TGTGCCAGCAGCTTGGGGGGGGACAGGGATGAAAAACTGTTTTTT. The entire variable domain, with the stretches around the CDR3 drawn from the reference TRBV5-4 and TRBJ1-4 proteins, is ETGVTQSPTHLIKTRGQQVTLRCSSQSGHNTVSWYQQALGQGPQFIFQYYREEENGRGNFPPRFSGLQFPNYSSELNVNALELDDSALYLCASSLGGDRDEKLFFGSGTQLSVL.